A single sample is the source of the 21 T cell receptor beta chains below, sequenced in a study of T cell repertoires in cytomegalovirus infection. A single record per CDR3 protein comes from TCRdb applying MiXCR to the reads. The sample has some 150,000 distinct CDR3 sequences, under 8.5% seen once. The specimen sequenced was PBMCs. Receptors were obtained from a human donor in good health (CMV status not recorded). Some clones in this sample may be carry-over from other donors' samples.

This clonotype was found many times. This sequence joins TRBV11-2 and TRBJ2-2, with D hard to call. This CDR3 spans 14 amino acids. V was trimmed by 2 bases and J by 3 bases, leaving 7 bases between them. The germline V gene encodes CDR1 SGHAT and CDR2 FQNNGV. Here the CDR3 DNA reads TGTGCCAGCAGCTTACCCATATACACCGGGGAGCTGTTTTTT. It translates to CASSLPIYTGELFF. Combining the CDR3 with reference TRBV11-2 and TRBJ2-2 gives the whole variable domain EAGVAQSPRYKIIEKRQSVAFWCNPISGHATLYWYQQILGQGPKLLIQFQNNGVVDDSQLPKDRFSAERLKGVDSTLKIQPAKLEDSAVYLCASSLPIYTGELFFGEGSRLTVL.

This clonotype was seen many times. The chain employs TRBV4-1 and TRBJ2-7; tentatively, D is TRBD1 (6 bases). The CDR3 extends over 14 amino acids. Germline CDR1 MGHRA, CDR2 YSYEKL. V lost 4 bases and J lost 2, with 12 bases in between. CDR3 residues: CASSRQTGPYEQYF. DNA of the CDR3: TGCGCCAGCAGCCGACAGACAGGTCCCTACGAGCAGTACTTC.

This clonotype was detected many times. Germline and junction disagree at one end, which may indicate a read error. The rearrangement links TRBV7-9 to TRBJ1-1; D unresolved. The CDR3 totals 12 residues. CDR1 and CDR2 (germline): SEHNR, FQNEAQ (reference sequence). CDR3 bases: TGTGCCAGCAGCTATCGACCTAGAGAAGGTTTCTTT. Translated: CASSYRPREGFF. Full variable domain (rest looked up from reference TRBV7-9 and TRBJ1-1): DTGVSQNPRHKITKRGQNVTFRCDPISEHNRLYWYRQTLGQGPEFLTYFQNEAQLEKSRLLSDRFSAERPKGSFSTLEIQRTEQGDSAMYLCASSYRPREGFFGQGTRLTVV.

The chain combines TRBV7-2 with TRBJ2-4; D is undetermined. Germline V lookup: CDR1 SGHTA, CDR2 FQGNSA. The V end was cut by 2 bases, the J end by 0 bases, with 11 bases between. CDR3 length: 16 amino acids. CDR3 region: CASSLRPSPAKNIQYF. The CDR3 region has the DNA TGTGCCAGCAGCTTAAGACCGTCGCCAGCCAAAAACATTCAGTACTTC. The full variable domain, rest sourced from reference TRBV7-2 and TRBJ2-4, is GAGVSQSPSNKVTEKGKDVELRCDPISGHTALYWYRQSLGQGLEFLIYFQGNSAPDKSGLPSDRFSAERTGGSVSTLTIQRTQQEDSAVYLCASSLRPSPAKNIQYFGAGTRLSVL.

This clonotype was counted between two and nine times. J is TRBJ1-6 and V is TRBV5-1; D is possibly TRBD1 (6 bases). The CDR3 runs 13 residues. The V gene's germline CDR1 is SGHRS and CDR2 YFSETQ. V shed 4 bases and J shed 10 bases, with 12 bases lying between them. In DNA, the CDR3 is TGCGCCAGCAGCCGAACAGGGTCATCACCCCTCCACTTT. Residues: CASSRTGSSPLHF.

This clonotype was picked up many times. The chain couples TRBV7-2 to TRBJ1-1, with 7 bases aligning to TRBD1. CDR1 is SGHTA and CDR2 is FQGNSA in the germline V gene. This CDR3 is 14 amino acids long. J was trimmed by 1 base and V by 5 bases; bases with no gene match: 4. The CDR3 is CASSKRTGNTEAFF. In nucleotides, the CDR3 is TGTGCCAGCAGCAAGAGGACAGGGAACACTGAAGCTTTCTTT. The complete variable domain, with remaining parts taken from reference TRBV7-2 and TRBJ1-1, reads GAGVSQSPSNKVTEKGKDVELRCDPISGHTALYWYRQSLGQGLEFLIYFQGNSAPDKSGLPSDRFSAERTGGSVSTLTIQRTQQEDSAVYLCASSKRTGNTEAFFGQGTRLTVV.

The chain has TRBV3-1 and TRBJ1-2; 7 bases align to TRBD1. This CDR3 has 15 amino acids. Trimming at V came to 6 bases and at J to 4 bases, leaving 11 bases not matched to a gene. CDR1 and CDR2 (germline): LGHDT, YNNKEL (reference sequence). CDR3: CASSLPGQRFYGYTF. Here the CDR3 DNA reads TGTGCCAGCAGTCTTCCGGGACAGAGATTCTATGGCTACACCTTC.

The chain couples TRBV6-5 to TRBJ1-2; 9 nucleotides line up with TRBD1. Trimming cost V 4 bases and J 8 bases; bases outside gene matches: 11. Germline V gene sequence: CDR1 MNHEY, CDR2 SVGAGI. This CDR3 has 15 amino acids. CDR3 loop: CASSSPGDRVAGYTF. The DNA for the CDR3 is TGTGCCAGCAGTTCGCCGGGGGACAGGGTAGCAGGCTACACCTTC.

This clonotype appeared many times. This sequence joins TRBV7-2 and TRBJ2-7; 8 bases align to TRBD2. V was pared by 6 bases and J by 6 bases, with 10 bases of the junction left unmatched. In germline, CDR1 is SGHTA, CDR2 FQGNSA. The CDR3 is 14 amino acids. For the CDR3, the DNA is TGTGCCAGCAGACAGAGCGGGGGAGGGCCCGAGCAGTACTTC. Translation: CASRQSGGGPEQYF.

Many counts were recorded for this clonotype. The chain uses TRBV5-1 and TRBJ1-6; 7 bases match TRBD1. Germline-derived CDR1 and CDR2 are SGHRS and YFSETQ. CDR3 length equals 14 residues. V lost 3 bases and J lost 6; bases outside the gene matches: 3. The CDR3 bases are TGCGCCAGCAGCTCCGACAGGGCTAATTCACCCCTCCACTTT. The encoded protein is CASSSDRANSPLHF.

This clonotype was observed at least ten times. The rearrangement joins TRBV7-8 to TRBJ2-3; 7 positions agree with TRBD2. V trimming: 0 bases; J trimming: 0 bases; junction bases outside the gene matches: 6. This CDR3 contains 17 residues. Germline V gene lookup returns CDR1 SGHVS and CDR2 FQNEAQ. The CDR3, as DNA: TGTGCCAGCAGCTTAGCCGAGAGCGGGACTAGCACAGATACGCAGTATTTT. Translated: CASSLAESGTSTDTQYF.

The rearrangement uses TRBV7-3 and TRBJ2-2; possible D gene TRBD1, 6 bases. V lost 4 bases to trimming and J lost 5 bases, with 11 bases between them. CDR1 SGHTA and CDR2 FQGTGA come from the germline V gene. The CDR3 runs to 14 residues. This CDR3 is CASSYTGMTGELFF. The CDR3 nucleotides are TGTGCCAGCAGCTACACAGGGATGACCGGGGAGCTGTTTTTT.

In its sample, this clonotype was seen many times. V usage is TRBV7-2 and J usage is TRBJ2-1; the match to TRBD2 covers 8 bases. V lost 5 bases and J lost 8; bases outside the gene matches: 14. The germline V gene has CDR1 SGHTA and CDR2 FQGNSA. CDR3 length: 16 amino acids. In DNA form, the CDR3 reads TGTGCCAGCAGCCAAATATCCGGGACTAGAGGCGATGAGCAGTTCTTC. This encodes CASSQISGTRGDEQFF.

In this sample, this clonotype turned up many times. V gene TRBV7-2 combines with J gene TRBJ1-2; D may be TRBD1 (5 bases). With 4 bases removed from V and 6 bases from J, the gap between germline ends came to 15 bases. The CDR3 covers 14 residues. CDR1 is SGHTA, CDR2 FQGNSA, per germline. The CDR3 bases are TGTGCCAGCAGCTCATCAGGGATACCGCATGGCTACACCTTC. Its protein product is CASSSSGIPHGYTF.

This clonotype was detected many times. This rearrangement joins TRBV5-4 to TRBJ1-1; the D is unclear. V lost 5 bases to trimming and J lost 9 bases, with 17 bases between them. The CDR3 has 13 residues. Germline CDR1 reads SGHNT; CDR2 reads YYREEE (reference sequence). The CDR3 region has the DNA TGTGCCAGCAGTCAGGCAGATTTGGGGAAAGCTTTCTTT. Translating gives CASSQADLGKAFF.

This clonotype appeared many times. The chain carries TRBV7-2 and TRBJ2-6; TRBD1 matches 7 bases. The CDR3 runs to 17 residues. V lost 0 bases, J lost 0 bases, and 2 bases stayed unmatched. From germline, CDR1 is SGHTA and CDR2 FQGNSA. CDR3 bases: TGTGCCAGCAGCTTAGCGGGACAGAGCTCTGGGGCCAACGTCCTGACTTTC. It is translated as CASSLAGQSSGANVLTF.

This clonotype was seen ten or more times. The rearrangement joins TRBV7-8 to TRBJ1-2; D gene ambiguous. Trimming removed 4 bases at V and 7 bases at J, with 13 bases between. Germline V gene sequence: CDR1 SGHVS, CDR2 FQNEAQ. The CDR3 consists of 13 residues. The CDR3 reads CASSSPPPAGYTF. The CDR3 DNA reads TGTGCCAGCAGCTCCCCCCCCCCCGCTGGCTACACCTTC.

The chain recombines TRBV2 with TRBJ2-1; tentatively, D is TRBD2 (7 bases). Germline values: CDR1 SNHLY, CDR2 FYNNEI. The V end lost 4 bases, the J end lost 9 bases, and 16 bases lay between the germline ends. This CDR3 comprises 14 residues. CDR3 in amino acids: CASSVGGAGAEQFF. As DNA, the CDR3 is TGTGCCAGCAGTGTGGGGGGGGCCGGTGCTGAGCAGTTCTTC. The whole variable domain, remainder taken from reference TRBV2 and TRBJ2-1, is EPEVTQTPSHQVTQMGQEVILRCVPISNHLYFYWYRQILGQKVEFLVSFYNNEISEKSEIFDDQFSVERPDGSNFTLKIRSTKLEDSAMYFCASSVGGAGAEQFFGPGTRLTVL.

As regards this clonotype: This may arise from a read error, as a much more abundant clone is one base away. The rearrangement joins TRBV7-9 to TRBJ2-7; possibly TRBD2 for D (6 bases). V was trimmed by 3 bases and J by 3 bases, leaving 12 bases between them. The CDR3 is made up of 14 amino acids. Germline V gene lookup returns CDR1 SEHNR and CDR2 FQNEAQ (reference sequence). The CDR3 protein is CASSLARGFYEQYF. In DNA, the CDR3 is TGTGCCAGCAGCTTGGCGCGGGGATTCTACGAGCAGTACTTC.

The table lists this clonotype with many counts. The V gene is TRBV7-2, the J gene TRBJ2-3; 8 bases are shared with TRBD2. CDR3 size: 15 residues. Trimming at V came to 3 bases and at J to 4 bases, leaving 6 bases not matched to a gene. The germline gives CDR1 SGHTA, CDR2 FQGNSA. CDR3 sequence: CASSFGGGSADTQYF. Here the CDR3 DNA reads TGTGCCAGCAGCTTCGGCGGGGGGAGCGCAGATACGCAGTATTTT.

At least ten counts were recorded for this clonotype. This chain uses TRBV27 with TRBJ2-7; 9 bases map to TRBD1. Germline V gene sequence: CDR1 MNHEY, CDR2 SMNVEV (reference sequence). The ends lost 4 bases at V and 5 bases at J; junction bases unmatched: 6. This CDR3 is 14 amino acids long. The CDR3 spells CASSSDRGVHEQYF. The CDR3 nucleotides are TGTGCCAGCAGTTCGGACAGGGGAGTCCACGAGCAGTACTTC.